The clone carrying this T cell receptor beta chain came up many times. The antigen is unknown. For the unsorted libraries, 2 million PBMCs stored at -80 C served as input. The cDNA was produced through 5'RACE with 10-nucleotide random UMIs. Each CDR3 protein is one row after TCRdb ran MiXCR on the 5' RACE reads. The table includes approximately 90,000 distinct CDR3 sequences, about 3.8% detected once. Trimming removed 4 bases from V and 0 bases from J, with 11 bases in between. CDR1 SGHTA and CDR2 FQGNSA come from the germline V gene. The CDR3 contains 15 residues. The sample belongs to a study of neurological immune-mediated disorders. Overall study results and limits: The expanded clones of different subjects shared no CDR3 amino acid sequences (suggesting private repertoires in all groups).

This TCR was sampled from a woman aged 18-35 years with multiple sclerosis. The chain couples TRBV7-2 to TRBJ2-3; D remains unclear. The specimen was PBMCs. Here the CDR3 DNA reads TGTGCCAGCAGCTACGACTTGATTAGCACAGATACGCAGTATTTT. This encodes CASSYDLISTDTQYF.